These T cell receptor beta chains were read from a single sample in a study of cytomegalovirus exposure and HLA in healthy donors. Some clones are missing from TCRdb's copy, which holds only in-frame ones; the method was immunoSEQ multiplex PCR. The sample shows over 110,000 clones, approximately 80% of them seen only once. Sequencing input: PBMCs. These receptors originate from a female donor in good health and CMV-seronegative. Each CDR3 is given with its conserved first and last residue. The order of the fields is D gene, J gene, clone size, V gene, CDR3 DNA, CDR3 protein. The D gene is left open where the match is weak. The listing skips clone size in some rows; elsewhere it reads once, few, many or a size class.

D gene: TRBD2; J gene: TRBJ2-7; clone size: .; V gene: TRBV9; CDR3 DNA: TGTGCCAGCAGCCTTCTTCCGACTAGCGGGAGTTACGAGCAGTACTTC; CDR3 protein: CASSLLPTSGSYEQYF
D gene: .; J gene: TRBJ1-2; clone size: .; V gene: TRBV6-5; CDR3 DNA: TGTGCCATCCGCCGGAACGGGAGAGACTATGGCTACACCTTC; CDR3 protein: CAIRRNGRDYGYTF
D gene: .; J gene: TRBJ1-1; clone size: .; V gene: TRBV15; CDR3 DNA: TGTGCCACCAGCAGGGAGCCGGACAGTGAAGCTTTCTTT; CDR3 protein: CATSREPDSEAFF
D gene: .; J gene: TRBJ2-1; clone size: .; V gene: TRBV4-2; CDR3 DNA: TGTGCCAGCAGCCAAGATAGGGGTCTGGGGGGGCAGTTCTTC; CDR3 protein: CASSQDRGLGGQFF
D gene: TRBD1; J gene: TRBJ1-2; clone size: .; V gene: TRBV7-9; CDR3 DNA: TGTGCCAGCAGCGCAGGGGGGTTGGAATATGGCTACACCTTC; CDR3 protein: CASSAGGLEYGYTF
D gene: TRBD1; J gene: TRBJ2-1; clone size: .; V gene: TRBV7-6; CDR3 DNA: TGTGCCAGCAGCTTAACGACAGGGAAGGAGCAGTTCTTC; CDR3 protein: CASSLTTGKEQFF
D gene: TRBD1; J gene: TRBJ1-1; clone size: .; V gene: TRBV11-2; CDR3 DNA: TGTGCCAGCAGCTTCCCGGGACAGCACACTGAAGCTTTCTTT; CDR3 protein: CASSFPGQHTEAFF
D gene: .; J gene: TRBJ1-5; clone size: .; V gene: TRBV5-6; CDR3 DNA: TGTGCCAGCAGCCGGGGTGTACTTTATAGCAATCAGCCCCAGCATTTT; CDR3 protein: CASSRGVLYSNQPQHF
D gene: .; J gene: TRBJ1-1; clone size: .; V gene: TRBV11-2; CDR3 DNA: TGTGCCAGCAGCTACGGTGGAGGGAACACTGAAGCTTTCTTT; CDR3 protein: CASSYGGGNTEAFF
D gene: TRBD2; J gene: TRBJ2-5; clone size: .; V gene: TRBV7-2; CDR3 DNA: TGTGCCAGCAGCCGGGAGGGAGGCAAAGAGACCCAGTACTTC; CDR3 protein: CASSREGGKETQYF
D gene: TRBD2; J gene: TRBJ2-1; clone size: .; V gene: TRBV2; CDR3 DNA: TGTGCCAGCAGTGAATCACTAGCGGGGGAGTGGAATGAGCAGTTCTTC; CDR3 protein: CASSESLAGEWNEQFF
D gene: TRBD2; J gene: TRBJ2-7; clone size: .; V gene: TRBV5-1; CDR3 DNA: TGCGCCAGCAGCCCACGGGGGGGGCCTTACGAGCAGTACTTC; CDR3 protein: CASSPRGGPYEQYF
D gene: TRBD2; J gene: TRBJ2-1; clone size: few; V gene: TRBV27; CDR3 DNA: TGTGCCAGCAGTTTCGACCGACTAGCGGGCCAGGATGAGCAGTTCTTC; CDR3 protein: CASSFDRLAGQDEQFF
D gene: .; J gene: TRBJ1-4; clone size: .; V gene: TRBV21-1; CDR3 DNA: TGTGCCAGCAGCAAAAAGGGAGAAAAGGTGAGATATGAAAAACTGTTTTTT; CDR3 protein: CASSKKGEKVRYEKLFF
D gene: .; J gene: TRBJ1-1; clone size: few; V gene: TRBV5-5; CDR3 DNA: TGTGCCAGCAGCTTGAGGGGTCCCACTGAAGCTTTCTTT; CDR3 protein: CASSLRGPTEAFF
D gene: TRBD2; J gene: TRBJ2-5; clone size: .; V gene: TRBV7-9; CDR3 DNA: TGTGCCAGCAGCTTCGGACTAGCGGTAGAAACCCAGTACTTC; CDR3 protein: CASSFGLAVETQYF
D gene: TRBD1; J gene: TRBJ2-7; clone size: .; V gene: TRBV19; CDR3 DNA: TGTGCCAGTAGTATGAGGGACAGGGCCTACGAGCAGTACTTC; CDR3 protein: CASSMRDRAYEQYF
D gene: .; J gene: TRBJ1-6; clone size: few; V gene: TRBV5-6; CDR3 DNA: TGTGCCAGCAGCTTGGGTCAGGCCCTAGCGGTCTTTAATTCACCCCTCCACTTT; CDR3 protein: CASSLGQALAVFNSPLHF
D gene: .; J gene: TRBJ2-2; clone size: .; V gene: TRBV5-6; CDR3 DNA: TGTGCCAGCAGCTTGGTCACTTTAAGCGGGGAGCTGTTTTTT; CDR3 protein: CASSLVTLSGELFF
D gene: .; J gene: TRBJ1-1; clone size: once; V gene: TRBV5-1; CDR3 DNA: TGCGCCAGCAGCTTGAGCGACCGTTCTTCTCTCAACACTGAAGCTTTCTTT; CDR3 protein: CASSLSDRSSLNTEAFF
D gene: .; J gene: TRBJ1-1; clone size: .; V gene: TRBV7-9; CDR3 DNA: TGTGCCAGCAGTTCCGTCCGAGGGCGAACTGAAGCTTTCTTT; CDR3 protein: CASSSVRGRTEAFF
D gene: .; J gene: TRBJ2-2; clone size: .; V gene: TRBV6-5; CDR3 DNA: TGTGCCAGCAGTTTCCTGAACACCGGGGAGCTGTTTTTT; CDR3 protein: CASSFLNTGELFF
D gene: TRBD1; J gene: TRBJ2-2; clone size: .; V gene: TRBV28; CDR3 DNA: TGTGCCAGCAGTTTAGGGACAGCCCACACCGGGGAGCTGTTTTTT; CDR3 protein: CASSLGTAHTGELFF
D gene: TRBD2; J gene: TRBJ2-1; clone size: .; V gene: TRBV27; CDR3 DNA: TGTGCCAGCAGCCCTTACCGGCCTAGCGGGGGGGCCAGGAATGAGCAGTTCTTC; CDR3 protein: CASSPYRPSGGARNEQFF
D gene: TRBD1; J gene: TRBJ1-1; clone size: few; V gene: TRBV6-1; CDR3 DNA: TGTGCCACCGACAGGGGTACGAACACTGAAGCTTTCTTT; CDR3 protein: CATDRGTNTEAFF
D gene: TRBD1; J gene: TRBJ1-3; clone size: .; V gene: TRBV5-1; CDR3 DNA: TGCGCCAGCAGCTTTGGGACAGGAGGAAACACCATATATTTT; CDR3 protein: CASSFGTGGNTIYF
D gene: .; J gene: TRBJ2-5; clone size: .; V gene: TRBV28; CDR3 DNA: TGTGCCAGCAGTAGAAGTATCTATCAAGAGACCCAGTACTTC; CDR3 protein: CASSRSIYQETQYF
D gene: .; J gene: TRBJ1-1; clone size: .; V gene: TRBV5-1; CDR3 DNA: TGCGCCAGCAGCTTGATGAGGGGGTCGAACACTGAAGCTTTCTTT; CDR3 protein: CASSLMRGSNTEAFF
D gene: TRBD1; J gene: TRBJ2-5; clone size: .; V gene: TRBV14; CDR3 DNA: TGTGCCAGCAGCCAGACCGGGACAGGGGGCTGGGAGACCCAGTACTTC; CDR3 protein: CASSQTGTGGWETQYF
D gene: .; J gene: TRBJ1-1; clone size: .; V gene: TRBV11-1; CDR3 DNA: TGTGCCAGCAGCCGCGGCGCCCTGAACACTGAAGCTTTCTTT; CDR3 protein: CASSRGALNTEAFF
D gene: .; J gene: TRBJ1-1; clone size: .; V gene: TRBV7-2; CDR3 DNA: TGTGCCAGCAGCTTACTACAGGGAACTGAAGCTTTCTTT; CDR3 protein: CASSLLQGTEAFF
D gene: .; J gene: TRBJ2-1; clone size: few; V gene: TRBV7-8; CDR3 DNA: TGTGCCAGCAGCAGGGTTGAGGGCCGCAATGAGCAGTTCTTC; CDR3 protein: CASSRVEGRNEQFF
D gene: .; J gene: TRBJ1-6; clone size: .; V gene: TRBV28; CDR3 DNA: TGTGCCAGCTCCCAGGGTTTGAATTCACCCCTCCACTTT; CDR3 protein: CASSQGLNSPLHF
D gene: .; J gene: TRBJ1-5; clone size: .; V gene: TRBV11-2; CDR3 DNA: TGTGCCAGCAGCTCCGACAGTTATCAGCCCCAGCATTTT; CDR3 protein: CASSSDSYQPQHF
D gene: .; J gene: TRBJ2-7; clone size: .; V gene: TRBV19; CDR3 DNA: TGTGCCAGTAGTGCTCTTCGGTTCTCCTACGAGCAGTACTTC; CDR3 protein: CASSALRFSYEQYF
D gene: .; J gene: TRBJ2-2; clone size: .; V gene: TRBV30; CDR3 DNA: TGTGCCTGGGTTGGGGGCGACACCGGGGAGCTGTTTTTT; CDR3 protein: CAWVGGDTGELFF
D gene: TRBD2; J gene: TRBJ2-7; clone size: .; V gene: TRBV27; CDR3 DNA: TGTGCCAGCAGTTCGGCGGGAGACACCCACGAGCAGTACTTC; CDR3 protein: CASSSAGDTHEQYF
D gene: .; J gene: TRBJ1-5; clone size: .; V gene: TRBV11-2; CDR3 DNA: TGTGCCAGCAGCTTGGGGCCCCTCCAGCCCCAGCATTTT; CDR3 protein: CASSLGPLQPQHF
D gene: .; J gene: TRBJ2-2; clone size: few; V gene: TRBV5-1; CDR3 DNA: TGCGCCAGCAGCTTGGGGGCGAGCGGGGAGCTGTTTTTT; CDR3 protein: CASSLGASGELFF
D gene: TRBD1; J gene: TRBJ1-2; clone size: once; V gene: TRBV29-1; CDR3 DNA: TGCAGCGTCGTACAGGGGGGCAATGGCTACACCTTC; CDR3 protein: CSVVQGGNGYTF
D gene: TRBD1; J gene: TRBJ2-7; clone size: .; V gene: TRBV27; CDR3 DNA: TGTGCCAGCAGTGCCGGGACAGTATCCTACGAGCAGTACTTC; CDR3 protein: CASSAGTVSYEQYF
D gene: TRBD1; J gene: TRBJ2-7; clone size: .; V gene: TRBV4-3; CDR3 DNA: TGCGCCAGCAGCCAAGTTACCGCCGGGACAGGGGGCTACGAGCAGTACTTC; CDR3 protein: CASSQVTAGTGGYEQYF
D gene: .; J gene: TRBJ1-2; clone size: .; V gene: TRBV19; CDR3 DNA: TGTGCCAGTAGTATCGGCGGGAGTCTAACCAACTATGGCTACACCTTC; CDR3 protein: CASSIGGSLTNYGYTF
D gene: .; J gene: TRBJ1-1; clone size: .; V gene: TRBV25-1; CDR3 DNA: TGTGCCAGCTCTCTGGGCGGGGTGAACACTGAAGCTTTCTTT; CDR3 protein: CASSLGGVNTEAFF
D gene: .; J gene: TRBJ2-1; clone size: .; V gene: TRBV7-2; CDR3 DNA: TGTGCCAGCAGCGGGACATCTCCCAGCTCCTACAATGAGCAGTTCTTC; CDR3 protein: CASSGTSPSSYNEQFF
D gene: .; J gene: TRBJ1-3; clone size: .; V gene: TRBV11-2; CDR3 DNA: TGTGCCAGCAGGCGAACCGGGGGAGGAAACACCATATATTTT; CDR3 protein: CASRRTGGGNTIYF
D gene: .; J gene: TRBJ2-7; clone size: .; V gene: TRBV28; CDR3 DNA: TGTGCCAGCAGTTCCCCTTACGAGCAGTACTTC; CDR3 protein: CASSSPYEQYF
D gene: .; J gene: TRBJ2-2; clone size: .; V gene: TRBV6-1; CDR3 DNA: TGTGCCAGCAGTCCAGGTTTCCCGAACACCGGGGAGCTGTTTTTT; CDR3 protein: CASSPGFPNTGELFF
D gene: .; J gene: TRBJ2-3; clone size: .; V gene: TRBV6-4; CDR3 DNA: TGTGCCAGCAGTCTAAACACAGATACGCAGTATTTT; CDR3 protein: CASSLNTDTQYF
D gene: .; J gene: TRBJ1-2; clone size: .; V gene: TRBV5-1; CDR3 DNA: TGCGCCAGCAGCCCACGGACAAAGGGCTATGGCTACACCTTC; CDR3 protein: CASSPRTKGYGYTF
D gene: TRBD1; J gene: TRBJ2-5; clone size: few; V gene: TRBV4-1; CDR3 DNA: TGCGCCAGCAGCCAAGAAATCGACAGGGCGAGCACCCAGTACTTC; CDR3 protein: CASSQEIDRASTQYF
D gene: .; J gene: TRBJ2-2; clone size: .; V gene: TRBV6-5; CDR3 DNA: TGTGCCAGCAGTTCCAGTCCGAACACCGGGGAGCTGTTTTTT; CDR3 protein: CASSSSPNTGELFF
D gene: TRBD1; J gene: TRBJ1-1; clone size: .; V gene: TRBV6-5; CDR3 DNA: TGTGCCAGCAGTCCAAGACAGGGTCCCGAAGCTTTCTTT; CDR3 protein: CASSPRQGPEAFF
D gene: .; J gene: TRBJ2-7; clone size: .; V gene: TRBV5-1; CDR3 DNA: TGCGCCAGCAGCTTGTTTAAAGCCCCTTACTACGAGCAGTACTTC; CDR3 protein: CASSLFKAPYYEQYF
D gene: .; J gene: TRBJ2-3; clone size: .; V gene: TRBV28; CDR3 DNA: TGTGCCAGCAGTTCGAAGAGGAGCACAGATACGCAGTATTTT; CDR3 protein: CASSSKRSTDTQYF
D gene: TRBD2; J gene: TRBJ2-2; clone size: few; V gene: TRBV6-1; CDR3 DNA: TGTGCCAGCGGACTGCGGGAGGAATGGACCGGGGAGCTGTTTTTT; CDR3 protein: CASGLREEWTGELFF
D gene: .; J gene: TRBJ2-7; clone size: .; V gene: TRBV5-6; CDR3 DNA: TGTGCCAGCAGCCTCACAGGGTTGTACGAGCAGTACTTC; CDR3 protein: CASSLTGLYEQYF